This T cell receptor (beta chain) was profiled in a study of cytomegalovirus exposure and HLA in healthy donors. Study overall: From donors who were HLA-typed, an early data release held around 80 million unique TCRs.

CDR3 length: 14 amino acids. The germline V and J ends were trimmed by 1 base and 3 bases, with 10 bases remaining between them. Germline V gene data show CDR1 as SGHRS and CDR2 as YFSETQ. Findings and limits, study-wide: The authors later linked a missense DCLRE1C variant to TCR beta V- and J-gene trimming. Immune exposure information available was restricted to CMV serostatus. Analysis performed later showed TCR beta chains linked to HLA being more clonally expanded than equally common others.

With regard to this clone: Its specificity is not known.

Primers for the PCR totalled 60 Vbeta and 13 Jbeta. Clones were read by immunoSEQ multiplex PCR, and TCRdb kept only the in-frame ones, dropping some. Its table lists 200,000 to 250,000 clones. V usage is TRBV5-1 and J usage is TRBJ2-5; the D gene is possibly TRBD2 (7 bases). Sequenced: PBMCs. The TCR sequence derives from a woman in her twenties or thirties in good health and CMV-seropositive. CDR3 sequence reads: CASSLRGGKETQYF. CDR3 DNA sequence: TGCGCCAGCAGCTTGAGGGGGGGTAAAGAGACCCAGTACTTC.